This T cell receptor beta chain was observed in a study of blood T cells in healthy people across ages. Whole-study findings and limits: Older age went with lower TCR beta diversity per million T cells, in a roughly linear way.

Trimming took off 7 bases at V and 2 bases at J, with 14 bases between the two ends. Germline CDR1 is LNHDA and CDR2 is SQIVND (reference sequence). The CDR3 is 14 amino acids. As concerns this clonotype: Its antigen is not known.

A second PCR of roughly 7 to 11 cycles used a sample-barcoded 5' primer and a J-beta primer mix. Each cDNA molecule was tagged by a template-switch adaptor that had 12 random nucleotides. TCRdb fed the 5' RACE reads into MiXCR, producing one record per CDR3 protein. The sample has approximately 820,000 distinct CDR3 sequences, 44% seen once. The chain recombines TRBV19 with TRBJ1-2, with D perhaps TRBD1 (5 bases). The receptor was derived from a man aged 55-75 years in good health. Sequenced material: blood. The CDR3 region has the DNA TGTGCCAGTACCCTCGAGGGACGAAACTATGGCTACACCTTC. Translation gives CASTLEGRNYGYTF.